This T cell receptor (beta chain) is drawn from a study of cytomegalovirus exposure and HLA in healthy donors. In the PCR, 60 Vbeta and 13 Jbeta primers were used. The table came from immunoSEQ multiplex PCR; TCRdb's copy has only in-frame clones and leaves some out. This table has 120,000 or so clones, roughly 78% appearing once. This CDR3 has 13 amino acids. V was trimmed by 1 base and J by 6 bases, leaving 7 bases between them. Germline V gives CDR1 SGHTS, CDR2 YDEGEE. This clone was seen more than once but under ten times. Antigen unknown. Study-wide points: The likely explanation for a cluster of highly shared sequence variants was sequencing artifact.

J is TRBJ2-2 and V is TRBV5-8, with D perhaps TRBD2 (5 bases). This clonotype originated in a male donor in good health and CMV-seronegative. Sample: PBMCs. CDR3 in DNA: TGTGCCAGCAGCTTGTTGGGAGCCGGGGAGCTGTTTTTT. Its protein product is CASSLLGAGELFF. The variable domain in full, completed from reference TRBV5-8 and TRBJ2-2, reads EAGVTQSPTHLIKTRGQQATLRCSPISGHTSVYWYQQALGLGLQFLLWYDEGEERNRGNFPPRFSGRQFPNYSSELNVNALELEDSALYLCASSLLGAGELFFGEGSRLTVL.